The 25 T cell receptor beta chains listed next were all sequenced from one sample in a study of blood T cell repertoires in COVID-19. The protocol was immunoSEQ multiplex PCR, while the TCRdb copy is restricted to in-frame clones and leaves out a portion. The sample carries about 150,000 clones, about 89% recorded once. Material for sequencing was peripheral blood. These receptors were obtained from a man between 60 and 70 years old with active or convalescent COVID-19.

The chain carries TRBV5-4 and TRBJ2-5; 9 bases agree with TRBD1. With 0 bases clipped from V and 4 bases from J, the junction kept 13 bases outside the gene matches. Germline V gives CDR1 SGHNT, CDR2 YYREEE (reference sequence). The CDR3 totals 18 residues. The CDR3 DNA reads TGTGCCAGCAGCTTGGAGATCCGGGGACAGGGATTCACAGAGACCCAGTACTTC. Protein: CASSLEIRGQGFTETQYF.

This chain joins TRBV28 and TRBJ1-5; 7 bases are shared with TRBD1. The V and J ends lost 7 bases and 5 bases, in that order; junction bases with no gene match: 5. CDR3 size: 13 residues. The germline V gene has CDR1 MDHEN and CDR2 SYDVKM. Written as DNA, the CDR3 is TGTGCCAGCAAAGGGACAGCTGATCAGCCCCAGCATTTT. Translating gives CASKGTADQPQHF. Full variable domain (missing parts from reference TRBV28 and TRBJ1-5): DVKVTQSSRYLVKRTGEKVFLECVQDMDHENMFWYRQDPGLGLRLIYFSYDVKMKEKGDIPEGYSVSREKKERFSLILESASTNQTSMYLCASKGTADQPQHFGDGTRLSIL.

The CDR3 loop is CASSFNEYQETQYF. The CDR3 bases are TGTGCCAGCAGTTTCAACGAGTACCAAGAGACCCAGTACTTC. The chain carries TRBV2 and TRBJ2-5; D remains ambiguous. Germline V gene lookup returns CDR1 SNHLY and CDR2 FYNNEI. V shed 5 bases and J shed 0 bases, with 10 bases lying between them. The CDR3 is made up of 14 amino acids.

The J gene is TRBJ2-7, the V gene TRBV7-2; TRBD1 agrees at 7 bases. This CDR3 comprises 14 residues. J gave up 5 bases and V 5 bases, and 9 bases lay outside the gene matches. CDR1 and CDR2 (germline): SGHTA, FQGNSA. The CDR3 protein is CASSPDRATHEQYF. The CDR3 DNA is TGTGCCAGCAGCCCCGACAGGGCGACCCACGAGCAGTACTTC.

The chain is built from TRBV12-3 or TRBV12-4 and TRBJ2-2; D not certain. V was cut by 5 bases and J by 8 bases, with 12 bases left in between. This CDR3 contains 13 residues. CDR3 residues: CASSITSGGELFF. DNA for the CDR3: TGTGCCAGCAGTATCACATCCGGGGGGGAGCTGTTTTTT.

This CDR3 reads CASSQTTGRSNQPQHF. For the CDR3, the DNA is TGCGCCAGCTCTCAGACAACAGGGCGCAGCAATCAGCCCCAGCATTTT. The chain couples TRBV10-1 to TRBJ1-5; the D gene is possibly TRBD1 (6 bases). Germline assignment: CDR1 WNHNN and CDR2 SYGVQD (reference sequence). The CDR3 is made up of 16 amino acids. V lost 8 bases and J 1 base, leaving 18 bases between the germline ends.

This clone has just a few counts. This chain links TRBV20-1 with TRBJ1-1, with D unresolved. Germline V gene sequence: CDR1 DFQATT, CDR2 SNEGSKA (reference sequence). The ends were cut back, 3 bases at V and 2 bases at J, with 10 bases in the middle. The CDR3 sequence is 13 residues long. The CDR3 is CSASRQPNTEAFF. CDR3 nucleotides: TGCAGTGCTAGTAGACAACCCAACACTGAAGCTTTCTTT.

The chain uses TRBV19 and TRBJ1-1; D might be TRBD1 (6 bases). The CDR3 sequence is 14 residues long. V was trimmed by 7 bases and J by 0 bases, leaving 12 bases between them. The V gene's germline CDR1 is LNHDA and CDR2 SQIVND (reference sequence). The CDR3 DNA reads TGTGCCAGTAAAGGCAGGGGCCTGAACACTGAAGCTTTCTTT. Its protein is CASKGRGLNTEAFF.

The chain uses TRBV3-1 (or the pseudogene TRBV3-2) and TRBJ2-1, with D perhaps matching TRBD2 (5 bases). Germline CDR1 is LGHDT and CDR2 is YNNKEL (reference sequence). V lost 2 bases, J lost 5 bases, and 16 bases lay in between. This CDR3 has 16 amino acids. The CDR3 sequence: CASSQSGVGAHNEQFF. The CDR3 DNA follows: TGTGCCAGCAGCCAATCAGGCGTGGGAGCCCACAATGAGCAGTTCTTC.

This chain's CDR3 is CASSQGGWDREAKNIQYF. CDR3 DNA sequence: TGCGCCAGCAGCCAAGGGGGGTGGGACAGGGAAGCCAAAAACATTCAGTACTTC. The V gene is TRBV4-3, the J gene TRBJ2-4; 9 bases agree with TRBD1. The V and J ends lost 1 base and 0 bases, in that order; junction bases with no gene match: 7. Germline assignment: CDR1 LGHNA and CDR2 YSLEER. This CDR3 comprises 18 residues.

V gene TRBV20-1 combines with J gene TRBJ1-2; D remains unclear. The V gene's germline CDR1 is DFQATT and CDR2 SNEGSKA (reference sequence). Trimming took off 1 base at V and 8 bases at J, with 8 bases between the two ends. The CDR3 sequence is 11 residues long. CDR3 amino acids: CSARGPWGYTF. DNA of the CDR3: TGCAGTGCTAGAGGGCCCTGGGGCTACACCTTC.

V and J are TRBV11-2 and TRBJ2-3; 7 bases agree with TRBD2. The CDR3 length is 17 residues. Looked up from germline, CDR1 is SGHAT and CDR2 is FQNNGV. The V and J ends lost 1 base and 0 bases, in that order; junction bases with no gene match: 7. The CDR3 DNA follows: TGTGCCAGCAGCTTAGGTACAGCGGGGCTTAGCACAGATACGCAGTATTTT. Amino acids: CASSLGTAGLSTDTQYF.

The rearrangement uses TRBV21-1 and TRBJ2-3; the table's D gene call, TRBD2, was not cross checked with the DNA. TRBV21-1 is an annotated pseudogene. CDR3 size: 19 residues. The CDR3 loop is CASSKRNKRGGKSTDTQYF. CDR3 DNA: TGTGCCAGCAGCAAAAGGAATAAGCGGGGGGGAAAGAGCACAGATACGCAGTATTTT.

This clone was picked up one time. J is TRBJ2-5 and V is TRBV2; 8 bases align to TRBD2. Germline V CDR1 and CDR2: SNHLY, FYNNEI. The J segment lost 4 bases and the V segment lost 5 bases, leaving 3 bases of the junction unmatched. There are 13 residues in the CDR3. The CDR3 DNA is TGTGCCAGCAGTAAGAGCGGGGGAGAGACCCAGTACTTC. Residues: CASSKSGGETQYF.

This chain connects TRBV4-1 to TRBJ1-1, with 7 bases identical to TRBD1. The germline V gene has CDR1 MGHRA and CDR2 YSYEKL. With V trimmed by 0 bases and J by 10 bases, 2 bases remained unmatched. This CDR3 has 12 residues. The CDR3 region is CASSQEPGGAFF. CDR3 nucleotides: TGCGCCAGCAGCCAAGAACCAGGGGGAGCTTTCTTT.

The CDR3 here is CASEGQGYNEQFF. CDR3 bases: TGTGCCAGCGAAGGACAGGGGTACAATGAGCAGTTCTTC. This chain connects TRBV3-1 (or the pseudogene TRBV3-2) to TRBJ2-1; 9 nucleotides match TRBD1. The length of the CDR3 is 13 residues. V gave up 8 bases and J gave up 4 bases; unmatched junction bases: 3. Germline CDR1 is LGHDT and CDR2 is YNNKEL (reference sequence).

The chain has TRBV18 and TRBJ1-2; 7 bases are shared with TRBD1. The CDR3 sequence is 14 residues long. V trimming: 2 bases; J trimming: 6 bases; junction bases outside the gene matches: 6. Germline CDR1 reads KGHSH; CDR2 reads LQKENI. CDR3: CASSPGTDRNGYTF. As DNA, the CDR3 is TGTGCCAGCTCACCAGGGACAGACCGGAATGGCTACACCTTC.

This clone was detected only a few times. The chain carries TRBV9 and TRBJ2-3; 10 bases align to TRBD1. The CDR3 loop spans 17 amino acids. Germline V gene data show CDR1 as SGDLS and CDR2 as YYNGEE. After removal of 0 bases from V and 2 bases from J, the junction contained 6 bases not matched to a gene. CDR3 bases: TGTGCCAGCAGCGTAGAGGGACAGGGGTCTCTCACAGATACGCAGTATTTT. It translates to CASSVEGQGSLTDTQYF.

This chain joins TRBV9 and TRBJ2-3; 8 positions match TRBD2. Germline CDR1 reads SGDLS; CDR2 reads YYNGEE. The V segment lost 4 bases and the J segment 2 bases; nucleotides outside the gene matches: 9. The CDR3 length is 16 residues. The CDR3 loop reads CASSPRTGGITDTQYF. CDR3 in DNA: TGTGCCAGCAGCCCTCGAACGGGGGGGATCACAGATACGCAGTATTTT.

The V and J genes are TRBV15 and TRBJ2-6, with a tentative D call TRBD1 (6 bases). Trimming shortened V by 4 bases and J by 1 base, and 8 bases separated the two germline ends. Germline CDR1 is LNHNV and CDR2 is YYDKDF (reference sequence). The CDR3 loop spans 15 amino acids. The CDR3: CATSTGTSGANVLTF. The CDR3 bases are TGTGCCACCAGCACAGGGACATCTGGGGCCAACGTCCTGACTTTC.

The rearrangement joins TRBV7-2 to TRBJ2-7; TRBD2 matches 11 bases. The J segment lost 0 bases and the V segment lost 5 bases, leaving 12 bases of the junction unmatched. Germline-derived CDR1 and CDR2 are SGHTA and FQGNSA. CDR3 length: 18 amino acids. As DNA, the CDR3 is TGTGCCAGCAGCCCAAGATCAACCGGGACTAGCGGCTCCTACGAGCAGTACTTC. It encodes CASSPRSTGTSGSYEQYF.

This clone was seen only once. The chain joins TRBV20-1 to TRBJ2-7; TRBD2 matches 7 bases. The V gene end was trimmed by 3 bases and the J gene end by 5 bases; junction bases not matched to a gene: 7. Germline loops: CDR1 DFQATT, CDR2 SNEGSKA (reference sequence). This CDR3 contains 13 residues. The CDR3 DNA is TGCAGTGCTAGTAAGATCCGGGGGGACGAGCAGTACTTC. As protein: CSASKIRGDEQYF.

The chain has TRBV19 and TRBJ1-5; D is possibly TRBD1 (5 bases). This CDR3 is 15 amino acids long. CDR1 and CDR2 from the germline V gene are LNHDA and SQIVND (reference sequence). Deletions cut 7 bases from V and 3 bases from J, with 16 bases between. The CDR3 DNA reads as TGTGCCAGTACCTTAAACCAGGGTTACAATCAGCCCCAGCATTTT. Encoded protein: CASTLNQGYNQPQHF.

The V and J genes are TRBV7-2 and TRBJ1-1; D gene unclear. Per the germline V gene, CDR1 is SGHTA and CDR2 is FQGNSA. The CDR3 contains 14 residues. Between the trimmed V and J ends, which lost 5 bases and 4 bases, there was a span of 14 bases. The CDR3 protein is CASSPYPGATEAFF. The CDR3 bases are TGTGCCAGCAGCCCTTACCCAGGCGCCACTGAAGCTTTCTTT.

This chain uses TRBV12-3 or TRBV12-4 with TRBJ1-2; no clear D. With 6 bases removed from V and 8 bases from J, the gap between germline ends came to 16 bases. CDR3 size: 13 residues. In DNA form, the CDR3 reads TGTGCCAGCAGAACAGTGGCGTCGGCGGGCTACACCTTC. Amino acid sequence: CASRTVASAGYTF.